Detailed here is one T cell receptor beta chain. This clone's antigen is unknown. There are no base qualities to consult, and no much larger clone falls within one base. The sample originates from a study of shared clonotypes between healthy human individuals (dated by TCRdb to 2018 to 2020). Looking at the study overall: The cohort included three men and two women between 18 and 49 years of age. To estimate repertoire size and how much clonotypes are shared between individuals, the study performed deep sequencing of blood TCR repertoires from 4 to 6 healthy adults. Libraries were prepared and TCR repertoires were sequenced by different laboratories using diverse techniques, in order to increase sequencing depth and limit assay-specific biases. For each donor, CD4 naive and CD4 memory were each given three plates, CD8 naive was given two plates, and CD8 memory was given one plate. Each donor's leukapheresis produced roughly between roughly 0.85 and 10 billion PBMCs.

Overall results and qualifications from the work: Naive subsets generally had larger estimated clonotype richness than memory subsets. Because the study included only a small number of donors, the genetic and exposure-history diversity represented was limited. Even with the large sequencing depth, rarefaction of the sorted-subset datasets indicated that sequencing was incomplete. Only blood was sampled, and tissue TCR repertoires likely differ from those in blood. Around 5% of naive CD4, around 3.6% of naive CD8, approximately 2.2% of memory CD4, and about 0.4% of memory CD8 clonotypes were shared across a few donors. Compared with non-shared clonotypes, clonotypes shared by all four sorted-subset donors had higher generation probabilities. Pairwise subsampling indicated that sequencing depth was expected to affect the degree of clonotype sharing among donors.

Including the terminal cysteine and phenylalanine, the CDR3 comprises 16 residues. The entry retains the CDR3 DNA only, 48 bases that are in frame from base 1. The CDR1 and CDR2 encoded by the germline V gene (reference sequence) are LNHDA and SQIVND. Relative to germline, V is 6 bases shorter and J is 0 bases shorter, with 17 bases between their ends. TCR CDR3 regions were amplified from genomic DNA by multiplex PCR using the deep immunoSEQ assay. Extracted genomic DNA from each cell subset was distributed evenly across all wells of several immunoSEQ 96-well plates, and each plate was treated as a replicate. For sorted subsets, 200 to 250 ng genomic DNA, equal to 30,000 to 35,000 T cell genomes, was loaded into each replicate PCR. Purified libraries were quantified with a Qubit 3.0 fluorometer, sized on a Bioanalyzer 2100, and re-quantified with the KAPA Library Quantification kit. Every immunoSEQ 96-well plate was sequenced on a dedicated single-read 150-cycle Illumina NextSeq 550 flow cell. As for how the authors treated the data: Because only junctional sequences without quality scores were contained in the immunoSEQ output, filtering matching that applied to full-length reads could not be performed. To assign V/J genes and CDR3, sequences were annotated against IMGT germline references using PyIR, a Python wrapper for IgBLAST v1.9. Any read was removed if the V/J assignment was weak (E-value above 1e-6), the CDR3 was missing, or the read contained stop codons, out-of-frame junctions, or ambiguous translated residues. V3J clonotypes were defined as sequences sharing an identical inferred V gene, J gene, and CDR3 amino acid sequence. Percentage overlap between repertoires was calculated by dividing the number of shared unique clonotypes by the size of the smaller repertoire. RTK rarefaction, the Chao1 estimator, and Recon v2.1 estimates of unobserved clonotypes were used to assess repertoire richness. For all TCRbeta clonotypes obtained by the gDNA method from several donors, generation probabilities were computed with OLGA. This immuneACCESS table, as held by TCRdb, lists in-frame sequences with V and J called but not all clones. Of the missing ones, under half trace to an unresolved V gene in checked studies; the others have no known cause. D and trimming were read from the DNA, whereas the V and J calls and clone size are those reported in that table. This sample holds 2 million to 2.5 million clones; 85% to 95% were observed only once. In total, the top ten clones hold 1.5% to 2% of the sample.

For the CD8 naive samples, CD45RO-negative cells were positively selected for CCR7, yielding a CD45RA+CCR7+ population from which TemRA cells were excluded. Healthy HIV-negative adults with no recently reported acute infections or vaccinations were included as donors. Every donor was a Caucasian adult living in Nashville, Tennessee, USA. After blood collection by leukapheresis, PBMCs were isolated using Ficoll-Histopaque density gradient centrifugation and then cryopreserved in the vapor phase of liquid nitrogen. Analytical flow cytometry was used to check the purity and quantity of each magnetically sorted T cell population. Genomic DNA was isolated from each sorted fraction and quantified by UV absorbance on a Nanodrop 2000c.

The source is a man aged 18 to 30 in good health. Some clones in this sample may be carry-over from other donors' samples. Sequenced: naive CD8+ T cells from PBMCs. What the cell subset or site label conveys for this sample: CD45RA+CCR7+. The receptor chain draws on TRBV19 and TRBJ2-5; TRBD2 is a weak D gene call, 5 bases matching. The CDR3 protein is CASSLPMQRYQETQYF. The sequenced DNA is TGTGCCAGTAGCCTCCCGATGCAGCGGTACCAAGAGACCCAGTACTTC.